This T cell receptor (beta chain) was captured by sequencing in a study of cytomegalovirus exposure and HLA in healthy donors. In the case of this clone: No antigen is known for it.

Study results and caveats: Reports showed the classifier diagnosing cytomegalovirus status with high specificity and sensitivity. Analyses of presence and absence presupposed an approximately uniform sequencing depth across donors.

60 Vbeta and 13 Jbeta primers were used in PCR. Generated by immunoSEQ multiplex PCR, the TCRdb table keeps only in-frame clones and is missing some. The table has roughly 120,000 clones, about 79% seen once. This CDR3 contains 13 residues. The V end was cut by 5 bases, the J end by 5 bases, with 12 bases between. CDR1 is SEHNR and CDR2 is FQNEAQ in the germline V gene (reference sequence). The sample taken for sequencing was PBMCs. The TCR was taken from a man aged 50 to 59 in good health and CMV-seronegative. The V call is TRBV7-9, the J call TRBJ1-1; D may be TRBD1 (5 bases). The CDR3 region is CASSREGRTEAFF. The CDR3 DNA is TGTGCCAGCAGCCGAGAGGGGAGGACTGAAGCTTTCTTT.